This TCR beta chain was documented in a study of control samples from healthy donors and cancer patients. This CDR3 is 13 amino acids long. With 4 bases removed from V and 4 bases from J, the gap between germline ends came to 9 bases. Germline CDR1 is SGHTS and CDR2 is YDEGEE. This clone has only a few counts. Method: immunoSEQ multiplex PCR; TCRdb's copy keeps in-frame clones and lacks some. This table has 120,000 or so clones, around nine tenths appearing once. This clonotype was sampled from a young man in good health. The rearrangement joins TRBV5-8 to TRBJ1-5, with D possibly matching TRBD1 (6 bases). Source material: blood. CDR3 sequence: CASSRDTNQPQHF. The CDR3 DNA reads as TGTGCCAGCAGCAGGGACACAAATCAGCCCCAGCATTTT.